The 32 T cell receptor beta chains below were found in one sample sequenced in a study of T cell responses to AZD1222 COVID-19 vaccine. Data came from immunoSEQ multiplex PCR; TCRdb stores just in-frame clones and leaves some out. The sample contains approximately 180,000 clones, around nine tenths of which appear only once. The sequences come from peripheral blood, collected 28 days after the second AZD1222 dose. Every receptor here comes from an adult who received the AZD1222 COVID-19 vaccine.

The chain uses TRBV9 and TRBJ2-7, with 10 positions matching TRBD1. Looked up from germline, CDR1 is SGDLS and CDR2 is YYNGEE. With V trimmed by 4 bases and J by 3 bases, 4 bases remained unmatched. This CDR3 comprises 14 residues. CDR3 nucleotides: TGTGCCAGCAGCAACCGGGACAGGGGCTACGAGCAGTACTTC. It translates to CASSNRDRGYEQYF.

The CDR3 DNA is TGTGCCAGCAGTTTAAATAGCGGTAGCACAGATACGCAGTATTTT. Protein product: CASSLNSGSTDTQYF. V gene TRBV28 combines with J gene TRBJ2-3; D possibly corresponds to TRBD2 (6 bases). The CDR3 spans 15 residues. Deletions cut 2 bases from V and 0 bases from J, with 9 bases between. CDR1 and CDR2 (germline): MDHEN, SYDVKM.

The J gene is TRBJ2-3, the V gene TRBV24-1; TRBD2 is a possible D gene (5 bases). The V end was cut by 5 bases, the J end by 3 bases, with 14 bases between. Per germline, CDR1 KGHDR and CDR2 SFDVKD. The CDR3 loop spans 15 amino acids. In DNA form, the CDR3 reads TGTGCCACCAGTGCCAGCGGAGTCGATACAGATACGCAGTATTTT. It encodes CATSASGVDTDTQYF.

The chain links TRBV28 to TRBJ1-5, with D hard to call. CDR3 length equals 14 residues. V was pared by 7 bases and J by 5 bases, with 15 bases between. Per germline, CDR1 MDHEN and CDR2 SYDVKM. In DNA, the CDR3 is TGTGCCAGCACTCCACCCGGGCCCCATCAGCCCCAGCATTTT. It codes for CASTPPGPHQPQHF.

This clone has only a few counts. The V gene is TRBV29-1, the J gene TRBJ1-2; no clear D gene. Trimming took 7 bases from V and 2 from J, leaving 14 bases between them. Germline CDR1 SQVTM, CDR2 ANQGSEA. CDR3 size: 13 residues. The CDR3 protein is CSAGASENYGYTF. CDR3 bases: TGCAGCGCTGGAGCGTCGGAGAACTATGGCTACACCTTC.

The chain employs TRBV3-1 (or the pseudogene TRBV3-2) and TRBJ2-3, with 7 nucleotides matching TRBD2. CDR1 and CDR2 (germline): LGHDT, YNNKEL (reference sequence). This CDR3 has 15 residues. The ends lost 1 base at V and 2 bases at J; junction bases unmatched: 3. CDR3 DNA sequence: TGTGCCAGCAGCCAAGGGAGCGGGACCACAGATACGCAGTATTTT. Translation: CASSQGSGTTDTQYF.

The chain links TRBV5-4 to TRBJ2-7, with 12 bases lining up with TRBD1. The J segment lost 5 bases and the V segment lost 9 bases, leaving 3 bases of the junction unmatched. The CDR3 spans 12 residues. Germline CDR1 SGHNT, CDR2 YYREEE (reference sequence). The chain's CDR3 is CANRDRGHEQYF. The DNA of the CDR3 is TGTGCCAACCGGGACAGGGGGCACGAGCAGTACTTC.

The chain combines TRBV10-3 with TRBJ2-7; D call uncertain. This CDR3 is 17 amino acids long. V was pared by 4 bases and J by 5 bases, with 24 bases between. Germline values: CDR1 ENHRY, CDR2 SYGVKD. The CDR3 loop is CAISVRWVALPTHEQYF. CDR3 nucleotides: TGTGCCATCAGTGTTCGGTGGGTGGCCCTCCCTACCCACGAGCAGTACTTC.

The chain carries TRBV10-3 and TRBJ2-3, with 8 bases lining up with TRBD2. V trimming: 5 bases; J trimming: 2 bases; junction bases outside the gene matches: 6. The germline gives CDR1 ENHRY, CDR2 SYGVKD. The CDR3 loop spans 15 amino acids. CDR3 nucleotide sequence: TGTGCCATCAGTCATCGGGAGGGTCACACAGATACGCAGTATTTT. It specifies CAISHREGHTDTQYF.

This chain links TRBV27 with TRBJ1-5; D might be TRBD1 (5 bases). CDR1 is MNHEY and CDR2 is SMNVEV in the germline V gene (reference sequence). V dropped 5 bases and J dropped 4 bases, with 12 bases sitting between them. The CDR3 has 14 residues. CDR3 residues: CASSLQGSNQPQHF. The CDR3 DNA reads TGTGCCAGCAGTCTCCAGGGATCGAATCAGCCCCAGCATTTT.

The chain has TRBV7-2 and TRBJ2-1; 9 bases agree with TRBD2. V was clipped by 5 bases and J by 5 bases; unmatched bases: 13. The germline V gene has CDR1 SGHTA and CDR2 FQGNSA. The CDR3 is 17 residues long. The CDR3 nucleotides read TGTGCCAGCAGCATAGAGATTAGCGGGAGTTCCCACAATGAGCAGTTCTTC. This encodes CASSIEISGSSHNEQFF.

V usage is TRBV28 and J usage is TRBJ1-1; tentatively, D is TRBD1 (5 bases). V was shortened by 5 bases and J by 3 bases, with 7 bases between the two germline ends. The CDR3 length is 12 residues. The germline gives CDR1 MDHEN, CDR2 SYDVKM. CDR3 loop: CASSLRDTEAFF. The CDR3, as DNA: TGTGCCAGCAGTCTCAGGGACACTGAAGCTTTCTTT. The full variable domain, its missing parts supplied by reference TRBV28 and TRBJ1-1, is DVKVTQSSRYLVKRTGEKVFLECVQDMDHENMFWYRQDPGLGLRLIYFSYDVKMKEKGDIPEGYSVSREKKERFSLILESASTNQTSMYLCASSLRDTEAFFGQGTRLTVV.

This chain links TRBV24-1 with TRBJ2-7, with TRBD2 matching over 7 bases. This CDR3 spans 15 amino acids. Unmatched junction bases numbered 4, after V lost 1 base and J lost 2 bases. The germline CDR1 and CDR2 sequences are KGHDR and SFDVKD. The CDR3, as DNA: TGTGCCACCAGTGATTTTTATGGGACTACCTACGAGCAGTACTTC. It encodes CATSDFYGTTYEQYF.

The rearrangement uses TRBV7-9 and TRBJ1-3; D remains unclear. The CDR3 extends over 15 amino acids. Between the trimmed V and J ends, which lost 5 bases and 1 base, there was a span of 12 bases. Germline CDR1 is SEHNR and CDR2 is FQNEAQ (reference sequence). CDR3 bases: TGTGCCAGCAGCCCTCATTTACCATCTGGAAACACCATATATTTT. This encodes CASSPHLPSGNTIYF.

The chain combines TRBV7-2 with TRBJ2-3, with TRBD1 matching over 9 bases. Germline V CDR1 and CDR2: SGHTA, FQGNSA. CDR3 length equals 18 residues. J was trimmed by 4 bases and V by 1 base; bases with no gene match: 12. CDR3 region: CASSLVGQGFSSADTQYF. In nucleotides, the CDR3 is TGTGCCAGCAGCTTAGTGGGACAGGGTTTCTCAAGTGCAGATACGCAGTATTTT.

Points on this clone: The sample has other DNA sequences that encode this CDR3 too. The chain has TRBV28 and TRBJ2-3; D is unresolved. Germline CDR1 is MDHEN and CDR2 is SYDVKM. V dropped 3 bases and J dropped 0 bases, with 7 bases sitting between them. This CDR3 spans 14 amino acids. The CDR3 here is CASSLGGSTDTQYF. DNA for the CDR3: TGTGCCAGCAGTTTGGGCGGAAGCACAGATACGCAGTATTTT.

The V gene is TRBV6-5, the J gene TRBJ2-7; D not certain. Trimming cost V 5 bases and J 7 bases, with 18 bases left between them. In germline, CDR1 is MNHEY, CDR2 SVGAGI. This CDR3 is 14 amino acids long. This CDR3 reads CASSPRFGPGEQYF. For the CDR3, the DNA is TGTGCCAGCAGTCCGAGATTCGGGCCGGGTGAGCAGTACTTC.

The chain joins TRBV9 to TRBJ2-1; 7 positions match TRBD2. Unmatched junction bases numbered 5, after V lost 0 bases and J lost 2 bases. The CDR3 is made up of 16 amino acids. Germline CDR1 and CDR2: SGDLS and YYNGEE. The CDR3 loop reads CASSVEGGGAYNEQFF. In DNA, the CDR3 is TGTGCCAGCAGCGTAGAAGGTGGGGGGGCCTACAATGAGCAGTTCTTC.

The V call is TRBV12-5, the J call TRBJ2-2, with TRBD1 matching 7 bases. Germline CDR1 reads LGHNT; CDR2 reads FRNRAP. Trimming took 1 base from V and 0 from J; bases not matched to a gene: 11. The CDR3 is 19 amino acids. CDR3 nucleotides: TGTGCTAGTGGTTTGGACGGGACAAACAGGGGTTCGAACACCGGGGAGCTGTTTTTT. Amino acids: CASGLDGTNRGSNTGELFF.

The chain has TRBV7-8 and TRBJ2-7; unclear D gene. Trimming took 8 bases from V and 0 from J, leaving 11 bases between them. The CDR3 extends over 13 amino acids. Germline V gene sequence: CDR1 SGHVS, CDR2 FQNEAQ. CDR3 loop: CASGRSDSYEQYF. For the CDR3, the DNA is TGTGCCAGCGGCCGGTCGGACTCCTACGAGCAGTACTTC.

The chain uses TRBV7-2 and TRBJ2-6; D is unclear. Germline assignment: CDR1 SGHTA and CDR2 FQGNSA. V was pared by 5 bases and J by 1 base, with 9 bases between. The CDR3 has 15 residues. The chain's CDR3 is CASSHTKSGANVLTF. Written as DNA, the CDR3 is TGTGCCAGCAGCCATACAAAGTCTGGGGCCAACGTCCTGACTTTC. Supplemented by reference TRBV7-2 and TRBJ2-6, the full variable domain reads GAGVSQSPSNKVTEKGKDVELRCDPISGHTALYWYRQSLGQGLEFLIYFQGNSAPDKSGLPSDRFSAERTGGSVSTLTIQRTQQEDSAVYLCASSHTKSGANVLTFGAGSRLTVL.

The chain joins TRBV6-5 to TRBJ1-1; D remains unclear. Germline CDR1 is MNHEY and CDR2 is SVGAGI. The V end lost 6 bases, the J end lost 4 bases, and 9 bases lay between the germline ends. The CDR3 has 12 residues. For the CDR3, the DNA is TGTGCCAGCAGCTTGCGGGGCACTGAAGCTTTCTTT. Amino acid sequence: CASSLRGTEAFF.

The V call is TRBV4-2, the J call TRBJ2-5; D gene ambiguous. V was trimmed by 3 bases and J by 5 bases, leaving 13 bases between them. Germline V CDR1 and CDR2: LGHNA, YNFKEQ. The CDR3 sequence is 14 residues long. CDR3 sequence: CASSQAVGMETQYF. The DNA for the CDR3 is TGTGCCAGCAGCCAGGCCGTAGGAATGGAGACCCAGTACTTC.

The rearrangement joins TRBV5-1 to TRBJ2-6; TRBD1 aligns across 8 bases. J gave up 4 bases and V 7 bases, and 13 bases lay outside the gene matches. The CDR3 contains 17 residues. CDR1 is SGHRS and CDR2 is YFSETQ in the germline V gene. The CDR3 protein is CASFGPRGLGGANVLTF. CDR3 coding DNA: TGCGCCAGCTTCGGTCCCAGGGGGCTAGGAGGGGCCAACGTCCTGACTTTC.

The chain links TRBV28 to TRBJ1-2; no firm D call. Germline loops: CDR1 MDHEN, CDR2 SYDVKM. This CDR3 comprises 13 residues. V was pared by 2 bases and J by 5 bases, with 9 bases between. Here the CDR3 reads CASSLGEGYGYTF. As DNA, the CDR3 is TGTGCCAGCAGTTTAGGGGAGGGTTATGGCTACACCTTC.

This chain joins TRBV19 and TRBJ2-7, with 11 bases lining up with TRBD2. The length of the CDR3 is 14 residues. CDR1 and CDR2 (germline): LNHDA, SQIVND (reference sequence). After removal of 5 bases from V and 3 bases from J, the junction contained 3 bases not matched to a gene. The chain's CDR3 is CASSRLAGNYEQYF. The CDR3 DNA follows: TGTGCCAGTAGTCGACTAGCGGGAAACTACGAGCAGTACTTC.

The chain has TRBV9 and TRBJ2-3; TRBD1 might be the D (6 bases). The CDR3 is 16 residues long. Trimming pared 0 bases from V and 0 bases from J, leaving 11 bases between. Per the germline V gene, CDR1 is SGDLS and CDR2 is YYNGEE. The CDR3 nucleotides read TGTGCCAGCAGCGTAGTTGGACAGACAAGCACAGATACGCAGTATTTT. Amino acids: CASSVVGQTSTDTQYF.

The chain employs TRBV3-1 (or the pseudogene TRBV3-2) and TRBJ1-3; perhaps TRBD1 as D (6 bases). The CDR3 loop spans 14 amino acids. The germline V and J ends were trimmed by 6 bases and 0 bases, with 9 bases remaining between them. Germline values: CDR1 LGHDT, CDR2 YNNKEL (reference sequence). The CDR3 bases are TGTGCCAGCAGTCCGGACAGCTCTGGAAACACCATATATTTT. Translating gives CASSPDSSGNTIYF.

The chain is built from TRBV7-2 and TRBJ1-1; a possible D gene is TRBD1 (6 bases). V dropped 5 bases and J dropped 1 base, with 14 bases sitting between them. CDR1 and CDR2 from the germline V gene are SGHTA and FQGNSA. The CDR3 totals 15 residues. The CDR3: CASSPRNRENTEAFF. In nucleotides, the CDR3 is TGTGCCAGCAGCCCCCGGAACAGGGAGAACACTGAAGCTTTCTTT.

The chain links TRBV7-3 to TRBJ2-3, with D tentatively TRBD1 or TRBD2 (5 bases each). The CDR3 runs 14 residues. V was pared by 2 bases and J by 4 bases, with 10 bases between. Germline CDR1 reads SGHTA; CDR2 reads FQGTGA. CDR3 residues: CASSLAGRADTQYF. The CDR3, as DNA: TGTGCCAGCAGCTTAGCAGGGCGGGCAGATACGCAGTATTTT.

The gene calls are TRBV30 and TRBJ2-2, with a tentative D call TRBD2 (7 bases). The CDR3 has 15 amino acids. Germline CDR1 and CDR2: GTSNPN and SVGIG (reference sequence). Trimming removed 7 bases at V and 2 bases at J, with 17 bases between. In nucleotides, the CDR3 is TGTGCCTCGGGGGGCCGGCTTCCTAACACCGGGGAGCTGTTTTTT. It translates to CASGGRLPNTGELFF.

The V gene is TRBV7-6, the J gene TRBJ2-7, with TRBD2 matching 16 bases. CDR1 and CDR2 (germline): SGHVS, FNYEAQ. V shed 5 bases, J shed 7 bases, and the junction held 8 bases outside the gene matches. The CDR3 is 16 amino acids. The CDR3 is CASSVGTSGRAVEQYF. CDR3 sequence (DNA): TGTGCCAGCAGCGTAGGGACTAGCGGGAGGGCCGTGGAGCAGTACTTC.